What follows are 11 T cell receptor beta chains derived from one specimen sequenced in a study of CD8+ T cells in alopecia areata. Sequencing templates came from extracted RNA that was reverse transcribed into cDNA. Using immunoSEQ multiplex PCR, the repertoire was profiled, and TCRdb retains in-frame clones only, with some absent. The data show about 140,000 clones, 86% seen once. Treatment defined: oral pan-JAK inhibitor, 5-10 mg twice daily. The starting material was CD8+ T cells sorted from blood, obtained at week 4, from a patient treated with tofacitinib. The receptors come from a human donor with alopecia areata.

The V and J genes are TRBV19 and TRBJ2-1; no firm D call. Deletions cut 6 bases from V and 0 bases from J, with 15 bases between. Germline CDR1 is LNHDA and CDR2 is SQIVND (reference sequence). The CDR3 runs 16 residues. In DNA, the CDR3 is TGTGCCAGTAGGCCCCCGGGTGGCGACTCCTACAATGAGCAGTTCTTC. Translating it yields CASRPPGGDSYNEQFF.

The rearrangement links TRBV19 to TRBJ2-7, with D maybe TRBD2 (5 bases). This CDR3 region has 15 residues. Germline V gene data show CDR1 as LNHDA and CDR2 as SQIVND (reference sequence). V lost 5 bases, J lost 0 bases, and 14 bases lay in between. CDR3 sequence reads: CASSLGAGISYEQYF. The CDR3, as DNA: TGTGCCAGTAGTCTAGGTGCGGGCATCTCCTACGAGCAGTACTTC.

The chain links TRBV9 to TRBJ1-1; D not resolved. V was trimmed by 4 bases and J by 1 base, leaving 8 bases between them. The CDR3 loop spans 13 amino acids. The germline CDR1 and CDR2 sequences are SGDLS and YYNGEE. The DNA for the CDR3 is TGTGCCAGCAGCCCCCCGGGGAACACTGAAGCTTTCTTT. Encoded protein: CASSPPGNTEAFF. Combining the CDR3 with reference TRBV9 and TRBJ1-1 gives the whole variable domain DSGVTQTPKHLITATGQRVTLRCSPRSGDLSVYWYQQSLDQGLQFLIQYYNGEERAKGNILERFSAQQFPDLHSELNLSSLELGDSALYFCASSPPGNTEAFFGQGTRLTVV.

V usage is TRBV27 and J usage is TRBJ2-1; D remains ambiguous. Trimming cost V 7 bases and J 12 bases, with 16 bases left between them. The CDR3 is 12 amino acids. Germline V gives CDR1 MNHEY, CDR2 SMNVEV (reference sequence). This CDR3 reads CASNRWGKGQFF. CDR3 sequence (DNA): TGTGCCAGCAACCGATGGGGTAAGGGGCAGTTCTTC.

The J gene is TRBJ2-7, the V gene TRBV5-4; D is perhaps TRBD1 (6 bases). Germline V CDR1 and CDR2: SGHNT, YYREEE (reference sequence). V lost 3 bases to trimming and J lost 3 bases, with 13 bases between them. The CDR3 runs 14 residues. The DNA for the CDR3 is TGTGCCAGCAGCTCCCGGGACACCGTCTACGAGCAGTACTTC. Protein product: CASSSRDTVYEQYF.

V gene TRBV29-1 combines with J gene TRBJ1-1; D is unclear. Trimming removed 4 bases from V and 10 bases from J, with 10 bases in between. Looked up from germline, CDR1 is SQVTM and CDR2 is ANQGSEA. The CDR3 is 10 residues long. In nucleotides, the CDR3 is TGCAGCGTTGTCCCGGTCGGAGCTTTCTTT. As protein: CSVVPVGAFF.

This clone was seen a handful of times. The rearrangement links TRBV27 to TRBJ2-7; the D is unclear. Between the trimmed V and J ends, which lost 4 bases and 3 bases, there was a span of 10 bases. This CDR3 comprises 13 residues. CDR1 is MNHEY, CDR2 SMNVEV, per germline (reference sequence). CDR3 sequence reads: CASSSGPLYEQYF. The CDR3, as DNA: TGTGCCAGCAGTTCTGGCCCCCTCTACGAGCAGTACTTC.

The chain combines TRBV7-8 with TRBJ2-1; 10 nucleotides align to TRBD2. The length of the CDR3 is 15 residues. The V segment lost 7 bases and the J segment 5 bases; nucleotides outside the gene matches: 8. Germline values: CDR1 SGHVS, CDR2 FQNEAQ. The CDR3 reads CASIAGLAINNEQFF. The CDR3 DNA reads as TGTGCCAGCATCGCGGGACTAGCGATAAACAATGAGCAGTTCTTC.

The chain is built from TRBV20-1 and TRBJ2-1; D is uncertain. The CDR3 totals 11 residues. Germline values: CDR1 DFQATT, CDR2 SNEGSKA (reference sequence). V was pared by 6 bases and J by 0 bases, with 3 bases between. This chain's CDR3 is CSASSYNEQFF. The CDR3 region has the DNA TGCAGTGCGAGCTCCTACAATGAGCAGTTCTTC.

This clone appeared a single time. The chain couples TRBV7-9 to TRBJ2-5, with TRBD1 as a possible D gene (6 bases). V dropped 5 bases and J dropped 1 base, with 14 bases sitting between them. Germline V gene sequence: CDR1 SEHNR, CDR2 FQNEAQ (reference sequence). The CDR3 spans 15 residues. The CDR3 region has the DNA TGTGCCAGCAGCGAAGTCCGGGACACCCAAGAGACCCAGTACTTC. The encoded protein is CASSEVRDTQETQYF.

This clone was counted a single time. The chain has TRBV27 and TRBJ2-7; possible D gene TRBD1, 6 bases. This CDR3 is 12 amino acids long. Germline CDR1 reads MNHEY; CDR2 reads SMNVEV (reference sequence). Trimming removed 6 bases at V and 4 bases at J, with 10 bases between. For the CDR3, the DNA is TGTGCCAGCAGCCCGACAGGTTACGAGCAGTACTTC. This encodes CASSPTGYEQYF.